Listed here are 5 T cell receptor beta chains from one sample, sequenced in a study of blood T cell repertoires in COVID-19 (TCRdb year 2020). Library construction relied on the immunoSEQ multiplex PCR assay. TCRdb provides this immuneACCESS table in a form limited to in-frame rearrangements. Some clones are lacking; in checked studies, under half of them reflect an unresolved V gene, and why the rest are absent is not known. In all, the sample holds about 80,000 clones, and under 80% of those were seen once. Approximately 15% of the sample rests with the top ten. Sample: peripheral blood. The origin of the receptors is a human donor in a cohort sampled during active COVID-19.

The chain carries TRBV7-9 and TRBJ2-7; 7 nucleotides line up with TRBD1. Losses at the gene ends were 5 bases for V and 3 bases for J; bases not matched to a gene: 10. Germline loops: CDR1 SEHNR, CDR2 FQNEAQ (reference sequence). The CDR3 covers 15 residues. CDR3 bases: TGTGCCAGCAGCGAGGGGACAGCTACCTTCTACGAGCAGTACTTC. The encoded protein is CASSEGTATFYEQYF.

The chain couples TRBV9 to TRBJ2-2; 10 nucleotides agree with TRBD1. J lost 7 bases, V lost 3 bases, and 9 bases had no gene match. CDR1 and CDR2 from the germline V gene are SGDLS and YYNGEE. The CDR3 loop spans 16 amino acids. The CDR3 is CASSAPGQGFVGELFF. Here the CDR3 DNA reads TGTGCCAGCAGCGCTCCGGGACAGGGGTTCGTCGGGGAGCTGTTTTTT.

The chain carries TRBV18 and TRBJ2-1, with 10 bases aligning to TRBD2. The junction had 10 bases not matched to a gene; V was cut back by 3 bases and J by 2 bases. The CDR3 consists of 18 residues. Germline values: CDR1 KGHSH, CDR2 LQKENI. CDR3 protein: CASSPGLAGDPTYNEQFF. CDR3 nucleotide sequence: TGTGCCAGCTCACCCGGGCTAGCGGGGGACCCGACCTACAATGAGCAGTTCTTC.

With respect to this clone: Within the sample, other DNA sequences also encode this same CDR3. This chain joins TRBV19 and TRBJ2-3, with TRBD2 matching over 8 bases. Looked up from germline, CDR1 is LNHDA and CDR2 is SQIVND (reference sequence). V trimming: 5 bases; J trimming: 3 bases; junction bases outside the gene matches: 13. There are 17 residues in the CDR3. The CDR3 region is CASSSMGGVAGTDTQYF. The CDR3 DNA reads TGTGCCAGTAGTTCCATGGGGGGAGTAGCGGGGACAGATACGCAGTATTTT.

The rearrangement uses TRBV7-9 and TRBJ1-1; D remains ambiguous. V was cut by 5 bases and J by 7 bases, with 11 bases left in between. This CDR3 comprises 12 residues. Germline CDR1 SEHNR, CDR2 FQNEAQ (reference sequence). The CDR3 here is CASSPAPGEAFF. The CDR3 nucleotides are TGTGCCAGCAGCCCGGCTCCGGGTGAAGCTTTCTTT.